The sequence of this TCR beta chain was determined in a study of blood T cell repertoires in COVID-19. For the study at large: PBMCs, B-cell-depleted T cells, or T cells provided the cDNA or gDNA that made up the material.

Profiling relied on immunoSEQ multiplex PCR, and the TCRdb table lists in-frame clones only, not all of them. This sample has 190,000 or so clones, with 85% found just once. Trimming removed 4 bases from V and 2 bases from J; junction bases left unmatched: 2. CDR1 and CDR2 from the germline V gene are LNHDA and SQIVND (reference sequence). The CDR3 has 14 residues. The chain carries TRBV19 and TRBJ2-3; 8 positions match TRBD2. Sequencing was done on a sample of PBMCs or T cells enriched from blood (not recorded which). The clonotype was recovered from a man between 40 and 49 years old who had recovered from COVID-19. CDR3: CASSSGRLTDTQYF. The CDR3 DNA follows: TGTGCCAGTAGTAGCGGGAGGCTCACAGATACGCAGTATTTT.